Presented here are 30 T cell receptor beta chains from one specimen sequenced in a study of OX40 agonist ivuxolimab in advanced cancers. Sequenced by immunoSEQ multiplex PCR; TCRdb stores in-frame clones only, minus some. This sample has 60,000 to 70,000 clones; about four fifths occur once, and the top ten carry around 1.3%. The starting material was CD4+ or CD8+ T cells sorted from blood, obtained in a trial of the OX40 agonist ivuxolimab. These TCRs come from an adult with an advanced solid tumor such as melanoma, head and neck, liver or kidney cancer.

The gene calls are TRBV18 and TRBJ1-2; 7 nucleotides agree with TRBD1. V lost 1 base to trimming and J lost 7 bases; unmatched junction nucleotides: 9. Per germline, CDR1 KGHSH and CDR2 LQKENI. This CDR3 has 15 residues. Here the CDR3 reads CASSPLETGTGGYTF. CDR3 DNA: TGTGCCAGCTCACCACTCGAGACAGGGACGGGTGGCTACACCTTC.

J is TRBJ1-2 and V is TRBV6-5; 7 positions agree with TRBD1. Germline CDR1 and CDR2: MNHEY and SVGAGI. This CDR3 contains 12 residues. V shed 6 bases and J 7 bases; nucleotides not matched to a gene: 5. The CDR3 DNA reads TGTGCCAGCAGGGAAGGGGGCACTGGCTACACCTTC. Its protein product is CASREGGTGYTF.

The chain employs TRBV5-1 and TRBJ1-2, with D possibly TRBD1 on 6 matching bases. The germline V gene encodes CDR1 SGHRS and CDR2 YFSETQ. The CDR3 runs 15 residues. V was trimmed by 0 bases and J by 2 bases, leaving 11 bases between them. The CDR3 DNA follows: TGCGCCAGCAGCTTGGAGGTGGGGACAAACTATGGCTACACCTTC. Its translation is CASSLEVGTNYGYTF. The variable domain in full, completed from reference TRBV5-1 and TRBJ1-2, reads KAGVTQTPRYLIKTRGQQVTLSCSPISGHRSVSWYQQTPGQGLQFLFEYFSETQRNKGNFPGRFSGRQFSNSRSEMNVSTLELGDSALYLCASSLEVGTNYGYTFGSGTRLTVV.

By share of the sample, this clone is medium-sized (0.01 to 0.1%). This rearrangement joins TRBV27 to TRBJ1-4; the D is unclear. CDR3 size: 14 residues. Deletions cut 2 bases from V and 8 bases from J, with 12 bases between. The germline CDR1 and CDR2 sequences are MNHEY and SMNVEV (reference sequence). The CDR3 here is CASSLNLRVEKLFF. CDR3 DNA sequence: TGTGCCAGCAGTTTAAATTTGCGTGTGGAAAAACTGTTTTTT.

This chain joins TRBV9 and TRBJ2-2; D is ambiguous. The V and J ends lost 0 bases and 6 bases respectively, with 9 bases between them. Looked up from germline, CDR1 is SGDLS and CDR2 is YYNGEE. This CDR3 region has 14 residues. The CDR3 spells CASSVGPSAGELFF. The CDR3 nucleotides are TGTGCCAGCAGCGTAGGGCCGTCGGCCGGGGAGCTGTTTTTT.

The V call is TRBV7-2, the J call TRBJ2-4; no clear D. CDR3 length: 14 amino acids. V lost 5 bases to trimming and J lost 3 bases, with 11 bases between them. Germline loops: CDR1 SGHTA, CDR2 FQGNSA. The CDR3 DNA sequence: TGTGCCAGCAGCCTCAAGGGTAGCAAAAACATTCAGTACTTC. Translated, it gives CASSLKGSKNIQYF.

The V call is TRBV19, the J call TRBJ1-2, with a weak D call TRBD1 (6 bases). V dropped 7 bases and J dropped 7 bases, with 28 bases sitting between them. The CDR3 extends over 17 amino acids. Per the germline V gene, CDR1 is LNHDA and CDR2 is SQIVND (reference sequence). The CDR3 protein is CASKRPDGRKGGSGYTF. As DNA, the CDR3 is TGTGCCAGTAAAAGGCCGGACGGCAGAAAAGGGGGTAGTGGCTACACCTTC.

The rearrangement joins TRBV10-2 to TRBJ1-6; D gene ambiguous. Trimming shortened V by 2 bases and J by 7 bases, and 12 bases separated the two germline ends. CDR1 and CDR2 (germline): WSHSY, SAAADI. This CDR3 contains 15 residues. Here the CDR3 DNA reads TGCGCCAGCAGTGAGGGCCCCACTTCAAATTCACCCCTCCACTTT. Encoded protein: CASSEGPTSNSPLHF.

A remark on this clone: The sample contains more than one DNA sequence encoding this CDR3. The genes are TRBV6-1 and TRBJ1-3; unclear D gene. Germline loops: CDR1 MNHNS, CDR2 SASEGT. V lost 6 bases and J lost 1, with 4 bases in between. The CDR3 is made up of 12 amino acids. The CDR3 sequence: CASRGSGNTIYF. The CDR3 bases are TGTGCCAGCAGGGGATCTGGAAACACCATATATTTT.

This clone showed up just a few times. The CDR3 protein is CASGLDSSVAFF. The CDR3 bases are TGTGCTAGTGGTTTGGATTCGTCTGTGGCTTTCTTT. This sequence joins TRBV12-5 and TRBJ1-1, with D unclear. CDR3 size: 12 residues. V gave up 1 base and J gave up 11 bases, with 11 bases separating them. Germline assignment: CDR1 LGHNT and CDR2 FRNRAP.

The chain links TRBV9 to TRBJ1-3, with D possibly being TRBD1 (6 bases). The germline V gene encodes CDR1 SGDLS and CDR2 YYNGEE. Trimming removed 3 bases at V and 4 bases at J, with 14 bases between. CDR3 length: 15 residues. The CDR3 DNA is TGTGCCAGCAGCGAACAGGGTACGCGCGGAAACACCATATATTTT. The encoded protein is CASSEQGTRGNTIYF.

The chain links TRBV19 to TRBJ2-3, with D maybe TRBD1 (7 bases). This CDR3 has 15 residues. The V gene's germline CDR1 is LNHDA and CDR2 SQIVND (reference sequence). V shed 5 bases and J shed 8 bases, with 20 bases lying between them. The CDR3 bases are TGTGCCAGTAGTGCCAGGAGGGGATCAGGGGGTACGCAGTATTTT. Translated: CASSARRGSGGTQYF.

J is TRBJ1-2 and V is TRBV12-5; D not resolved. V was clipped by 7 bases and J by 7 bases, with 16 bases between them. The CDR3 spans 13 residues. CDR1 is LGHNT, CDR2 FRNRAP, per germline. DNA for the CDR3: TGTGCTAGTGCCCTGAATCTCTGGGGTGGCTACACCTTC. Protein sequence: CASALNLWGGYTF.

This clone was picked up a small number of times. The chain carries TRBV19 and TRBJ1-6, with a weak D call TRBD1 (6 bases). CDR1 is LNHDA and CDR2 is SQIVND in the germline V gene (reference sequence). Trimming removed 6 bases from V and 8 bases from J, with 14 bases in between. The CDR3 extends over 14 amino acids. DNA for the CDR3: TGTGCCAGTAGGGGGACCGACAGGTATTCACCCCTCCACTTT. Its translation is CASRGTDRYSPLHF.

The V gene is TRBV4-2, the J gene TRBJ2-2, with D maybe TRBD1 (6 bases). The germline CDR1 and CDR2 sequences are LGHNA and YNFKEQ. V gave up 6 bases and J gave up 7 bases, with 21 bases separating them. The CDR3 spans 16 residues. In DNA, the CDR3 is TGTGCCAGCAGAAGCCCTGCGGCAGGGGTCGGCGGGGAGCTGTTTTTT. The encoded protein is CASRSPAAGVGGELFF.

In DNA form, the CDR3 reads TGTGCCAGCAGCGAGACGGGGGGCCGCACAGATACGCAGTATTTT. The encoded protein is CASSETGGRTDTQYF. The chain couples TRBV9 to TRBJ2-3; tentatively, D is TRBD2 (7 bases). The germline V and J ends were trimmed by 3 bases and 1 base, with 12 bases remaining between them. In germline, CDR1 is SGDLS, CDR2 YYNGEE. The CDR3 sequence is 15 residues long.

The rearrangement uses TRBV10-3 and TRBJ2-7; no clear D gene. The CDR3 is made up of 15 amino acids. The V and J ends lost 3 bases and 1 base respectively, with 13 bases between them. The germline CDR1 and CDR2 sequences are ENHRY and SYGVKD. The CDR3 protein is CAISDLGRPSYEQYF. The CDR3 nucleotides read TGTGCCATCAGTGATTTAGGGCGACCTTCCTACGAGCAGTACTTC.

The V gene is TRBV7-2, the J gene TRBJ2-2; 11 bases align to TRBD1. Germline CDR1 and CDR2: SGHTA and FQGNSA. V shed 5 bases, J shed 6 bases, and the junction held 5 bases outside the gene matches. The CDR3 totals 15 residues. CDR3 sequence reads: CASSPGTGGAGELFF. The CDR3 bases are TGTGCCAGCAGCCCCGGGACAGGGGGAGCCGGGGAGCTGTTTTTT.

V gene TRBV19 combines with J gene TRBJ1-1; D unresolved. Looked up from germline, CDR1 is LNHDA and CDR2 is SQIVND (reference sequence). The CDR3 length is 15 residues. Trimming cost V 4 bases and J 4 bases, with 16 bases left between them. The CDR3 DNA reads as TGTGCCAGTAGTACGTTAACAACCATGGGCACTGAAGCTTTCTTT. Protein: CASSTLTTMGTEAFF.

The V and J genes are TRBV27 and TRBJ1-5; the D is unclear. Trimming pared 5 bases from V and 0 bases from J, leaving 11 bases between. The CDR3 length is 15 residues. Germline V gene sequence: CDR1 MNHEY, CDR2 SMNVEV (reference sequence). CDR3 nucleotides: TGTGCCAGCAGTCTCACAGCCTATAGCAATCAGCCCCAGCATTTT. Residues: CASSLTAYSNQPQHF.

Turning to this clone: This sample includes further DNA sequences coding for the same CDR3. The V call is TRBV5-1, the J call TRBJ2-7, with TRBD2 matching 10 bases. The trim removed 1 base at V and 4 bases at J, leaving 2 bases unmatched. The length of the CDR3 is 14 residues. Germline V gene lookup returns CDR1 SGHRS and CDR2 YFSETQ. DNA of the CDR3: TGCGCCAGCAGCTTGCCTAGCGGGGGATACGAGCAGTACTTC. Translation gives CASSLPSGGYEQYF.

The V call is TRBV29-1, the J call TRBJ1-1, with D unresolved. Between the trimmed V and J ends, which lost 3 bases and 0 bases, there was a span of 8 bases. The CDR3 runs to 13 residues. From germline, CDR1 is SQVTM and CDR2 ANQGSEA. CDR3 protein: CSVEVSMNTEAFF. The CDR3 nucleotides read TGCAGCGTTGAGGTCAGCATGAACACTGAAGCTTTCTTT.

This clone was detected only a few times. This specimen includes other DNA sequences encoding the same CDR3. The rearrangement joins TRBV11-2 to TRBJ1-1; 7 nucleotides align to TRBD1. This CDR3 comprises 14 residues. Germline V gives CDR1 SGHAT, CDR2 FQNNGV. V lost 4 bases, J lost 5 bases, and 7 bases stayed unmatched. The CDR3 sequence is CASSSNRGGTEAFF. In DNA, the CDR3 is TGTGCCAGCAGCTCCAACAGGGGAGGGACTGAAGCTTTCTTT.

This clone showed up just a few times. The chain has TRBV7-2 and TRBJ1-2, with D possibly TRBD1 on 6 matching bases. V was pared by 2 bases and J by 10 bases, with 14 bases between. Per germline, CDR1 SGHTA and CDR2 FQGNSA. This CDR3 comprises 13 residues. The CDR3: CASSLTTGWDYTF. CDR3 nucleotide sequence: TGTGCCAGCAGCTTAACGACAGGTTGGGACTACACCTTC.

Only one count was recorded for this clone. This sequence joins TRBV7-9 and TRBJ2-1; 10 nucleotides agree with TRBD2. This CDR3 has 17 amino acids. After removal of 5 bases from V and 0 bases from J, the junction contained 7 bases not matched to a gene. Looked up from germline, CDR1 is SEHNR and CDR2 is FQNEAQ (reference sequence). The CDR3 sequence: CASSRRLAGSSYNEQFF. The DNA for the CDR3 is TGTGCCAGCAGCCGTCGACTAGCGGGCAGCTCCTACAATGAGCAGTTCTTC.

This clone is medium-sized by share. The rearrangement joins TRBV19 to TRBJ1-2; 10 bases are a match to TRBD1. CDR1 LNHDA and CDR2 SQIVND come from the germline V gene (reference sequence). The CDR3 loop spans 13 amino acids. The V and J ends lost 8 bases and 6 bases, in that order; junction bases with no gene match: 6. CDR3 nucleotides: TGTGCCAGTCGACCGGGACAGGGGAATGGCTACACCTTC. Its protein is CASRPGQGNGYTF.

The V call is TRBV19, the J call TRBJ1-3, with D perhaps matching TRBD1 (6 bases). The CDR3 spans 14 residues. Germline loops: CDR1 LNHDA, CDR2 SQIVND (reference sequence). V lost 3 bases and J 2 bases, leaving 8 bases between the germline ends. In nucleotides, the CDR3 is TGTGCCAGTAGTATGGGGGCTACTGGAAACACCATATATTTT. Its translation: CASSMGATGNTIYF. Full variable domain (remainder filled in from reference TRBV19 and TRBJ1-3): DGGITQSPKYLFRKEGQNVTLSCEQNLNHDAMYWYRQDPGQGLRLIYYSQIVNDFQKGDIAEGYSVSREKKESFPLTVTSAQKNPTAFYLCASSMGATGNTIYFGEGSWLTVV.

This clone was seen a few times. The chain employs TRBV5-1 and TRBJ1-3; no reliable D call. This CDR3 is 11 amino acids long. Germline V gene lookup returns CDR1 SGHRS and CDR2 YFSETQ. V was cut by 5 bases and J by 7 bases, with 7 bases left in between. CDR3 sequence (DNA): TGCGCCAGCAGTCTCGACAACACCATATATTTT. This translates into CASSLDNTIYF.

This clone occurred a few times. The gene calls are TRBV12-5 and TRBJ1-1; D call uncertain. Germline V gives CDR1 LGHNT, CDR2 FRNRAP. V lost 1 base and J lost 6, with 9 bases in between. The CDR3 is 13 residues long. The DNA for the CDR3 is TGTGCTAGTGGTTTGGGAGATACAGCTGAAGCTTTCTTT. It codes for CASGLGDTAEAFF.

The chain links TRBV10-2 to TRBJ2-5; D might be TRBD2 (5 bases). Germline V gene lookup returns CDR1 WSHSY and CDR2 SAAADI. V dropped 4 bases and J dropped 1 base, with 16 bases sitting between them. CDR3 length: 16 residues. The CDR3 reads CASSVGLLNSQETQYF. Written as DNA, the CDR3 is TGCGCCAGCAGTGTCGGACTTCTAAACTCCCAAGAGACCCAGTACTTC.